Below, one T cell receptor (beta chain) is given with its context. CDR1 is LNHDA, CDR2 SQIVND, per germline (reference sequence). V shed 5 bases, J shed 2 bases, and the junction held 9 bases outside the gene matches. The CDR3 has 16 amino acids. The source of the sample is a study of control samples from healthy donors and cancer patients. Produced via immunoSEQ multiplex PCR; TCRdb's table is partial and in-frame only. Of 160,000 or so clones in the sample, about 94% were seen once. The V and J genes are TRBV19 and TRBJ2-3; TRBD1 aligns across 8 bases. This TCR was sampled from a middle-aged woman in good health. The source material was blood. DNA of the CDR3: TGTGCCAGTAGTCTCCGGGACAGGTCCTTCACAGATACGCAGTATTTT. Encoded protein: CASSLRDRSFTDTQYF.